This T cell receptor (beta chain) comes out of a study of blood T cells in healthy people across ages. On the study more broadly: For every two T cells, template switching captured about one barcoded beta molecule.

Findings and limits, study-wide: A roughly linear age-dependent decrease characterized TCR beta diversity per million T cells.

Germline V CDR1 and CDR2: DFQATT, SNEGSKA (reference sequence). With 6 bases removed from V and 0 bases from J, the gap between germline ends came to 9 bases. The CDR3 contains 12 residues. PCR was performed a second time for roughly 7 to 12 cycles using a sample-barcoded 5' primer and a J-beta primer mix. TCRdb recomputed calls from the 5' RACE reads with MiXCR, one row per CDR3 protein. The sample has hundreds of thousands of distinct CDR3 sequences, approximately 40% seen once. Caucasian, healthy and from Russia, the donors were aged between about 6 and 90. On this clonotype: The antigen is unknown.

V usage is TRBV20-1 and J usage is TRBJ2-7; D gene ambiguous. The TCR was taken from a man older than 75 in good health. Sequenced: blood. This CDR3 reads CSAPSSSYEQYF. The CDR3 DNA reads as TGCAGTGCCCCCTCAAGCTCCTACGAGCAGTACTTC.